This T cell receptor beta chain was found in a study of T-cell memory formation after mild COVID-19. The study's findings and limits: Day 15 to 85 contracting clones showed balanced CD4/CD8; later expanders leaned CD4+.

Turning to this clonotype: Its target is unknown.

TCR alpha and TCR beta cDNA libraries carrying sample barcodes and UMIs were produced by 5'RACE using constant-segment primers. MiXCR, applied by TCRdb to the 5' RACE reads, yields one record per CDR3 protein. The sample has 350,000 to 550,000 distinct CDR3 sequences, over 15% seen once. Germline CDR1 is MNHEY and CDR2 is SVGEGT. The V gene lost 2 bases and the J gene lost 6 bases, with 9 bases spanning the gap. The CDR3 sequence is 13 residues long. The receptor's source is a man between 18 and 35 years old who had mild COVID-19 (a few samples of this study predate the infection). Cell type and time point are not known. Material: PBMCs or a T cell subset sorted from them (not recorded which). The J gene is TRBJ2-3, the V gene TRBV6-2 or TRBV6-3; D gene ambiguous. CDR3 coding DNA: TGTGCCAGCAGTTACGCGATCCCCGATACGCAGTATTTT. This sequence encodes CASSYAIPDTQYF.